This entry lists 32 T cell receptor beta chains sequenced from one sample in a study of cytomegalovirus exposure and HLA in healthy donors. PCR amplification relied on 60 Vbeta primers (plus 13 Jbeta primers). TCRdb's copy holds only in-frame clones and misses some; the assay was immunoSEQ multiplex PCR. The repertoire has 200,000 to 250,000 clones, roughly 80% of them found once; the top ten carry less than 3%. Sequencing used PBMCs. These receptors came from a middle-aged woman in good health and CMV-seronegative.

A few counts support this clone. V usage is TRBV7-2 and J usage is TRBJ2-1, with 10 bases fitting TRBD2. The CDR3 is made up of 15 amino acids. V shed 9 bases, J shed 2 bases, and the junction held 7 bases outside the gene matches. Per the germline V gene, CDR1 is SGHTA and CDR2 is FQGNSA. This CDR3 reads CASGRGLATYNEQFF. The DNA for the CDR3 is TGTGCCAGTGGAAGGGGACTAGCGACCTACAATGAGCAGTTCTTC.

This chain connects TRBV9 to TRBJ2-7; 7 bases match TRBD2. V was pared by 0 bases and J by 1 base, with 7 bases of the junction left unmatched. This CDR3 comprises 16 residues. Per germline, CDR1 SGDLS and CDR2 YYNGEE. CDR3 in DNA: TGTGCCAGCAGCGTAGCTGCGGGAGTACGGTCCTACGAGCAGTACTTC. Amino acids: CASSVAAGVRSYEQYF.

The chain combines TRBV27 with TRBJ2-3, with 10 bases fitting TRBD1. This CDR3 spans 14 amino acids. The junction had 3 bases not matched to a gene; V was cut back by 5 bases and J by 4 bases. Per germline, CDR1 MNHEY and CDR2 SMNVEV (reference sequence). In DNA form, the CDR3 reads TGTGCCAGCAGTCAGGACAGGGGGGCAGATACGCAGTATTTT. Protein product: CASSQDRGADTQYF.

This clone occurred a few times. The chain has TRBV2 and TRBJ2-1, with D tentatively TRBD1 (6 bases). This CDR3 comprises 15 residues. The germline V gene has CDR1 SNHLY and CDR2 FYNNEI. The V and J ends lost 8 bases and 7 bases respectively, with 21 bases between them. The CDR3 nucleotides are TGTGCCAGCGGCGAACAGGGTCTGAGTGGGAATGAGCAGTTCTTC. The encoded protein is CASGEQGLSGNEQFF.

This chain joins TRBV4-2 and TRBJ1-2, with 8 bases identical to TRBD1. The V gene end was trimmed by 3 bases and the J gene end by 0 bases; junction bases not matched to a gene: 9. The CDR3 extends over 17 amino acids. Per the germline V gene, CDR1 is LGHNA and CDR2 is YNFKEQ. CDR3 nucleotide sequence: TGTGCCAGCAGCCAGGCGGTAGACAGGGGACCTAACTATGGCTACACCTTC. Translating gives CASSQAVDRGPNYGYTF.

Notes on this clone: Other DNA sequences in the same sample also yield this CDR3. V gene TRBV18 combines with J gene TRBJ2-2; 8 bases align to TRBD1. Germline V gene data show CDR1 as KGHSH and CDR2 as LQKENI. V lost 3 bases to trimming and J lost 0 bases; unmatched junction nucleotides: 3. The CDR3 is 16 residues long. CDR3 loop: CASSPRTGSNTGELFF. CDR3 in DNA: TGTGCCAGCTCACCGCGGACAGGGTCGAACACCGGGGAGCTGTTTTTT. The complete variable domain, with remaining parts taken from reference TRBV18 and TRBJ2-2, reads NAGVMQNPRHLVRRRGQEARLRCSPMKGHSHVYWYRQLPEEGLKFMVYLQKENIIDESGMPKERFSAEFPKEGPSILRIQQVVRGDSAAYFCASSPRTGSNTGELFFGEGSRLTVL.

The V gene is TRBV12-5, the J gene TRBJ1-1; the D is unclear. Germline values: CDR1 LGHNT, CDR2 FRNRAP. Between the trimmed V and J ends, which lost 2 bases and 8 bases, there was a span of 15 bases. The length of the CDR3 is 14 residues. Here the CDR3 reads CASGLTPPPSEAFF. The CDR3 DNA is TGTGCTAGTGGTTTGACTCCGCCTCCCTCCGAAGCTTTCTTT. Filled out from reference TRBV12-5 and TRBJ1-1, the complete variable domain reads DARVTQTPRHKVTEMGQEVTMRCQPILGHNTVFWYRQTMMQGLELLAYFRNRAPLDDSGMPKDRFSAEMPDATLATLKIQPSEPRDSAVYFCASGLTPPPSEAFFGQGTRLTVV.

The V call is TRBV7-9, the J call TRBJ2-1; D might be TRBD2 (6 bases). Per germline, CDR1 SEHNR and CDR2 FQNEAQ (reference sequence). V gave up 0 bases and J gave up 2 bases, with 8 bases separating them. The CDR3 extends over 15 amino acids. Here the CDR3 reads CASSLASSAYNEQFF. The DNA of the CDR3 is TGTGCCAGCAGCTTAGCGTCTAGCGCCTACAATGAGCAGTTCTTC.

The J gene is TRBJ2-7, the V gene TRBV7-3; D perhaps matches TRBD2 (6 bases). The CDR3 contains 13 residues. With 5 bases removed from V and 5 bases from J, the gap between germline ends came to 13 bases. Germline loops: CDR1 SGHTA, CDR2 FQGTGA. The CDR3 loop is CASSAPGVNEQYF. The CDR3 bases are TGTGCCAGCAGCGCACCGGGGGTCAACGAGCAGTACTTC.

The V gene is TRBV2, the J gene TRBJ1-5; 9 bases align to TRBD1. The V and J ends lost 5 bases and 1 base, in that order; junction bases with no gene match: 3. Germline values: CDR1 SNHLY, CDR2 FYNNEI. CDR3 length: 15 amino acids. The CDR3 protein is CASSTGQGSNQPQHF. The CDR3 DNA sequence: TGTGCCAGCAGTACGGGACAGGGCAGCAATCAGCCCCAGCATTTT.

The chain uses TRBV6-5 and TRBJ2-3; D is possibly TRBD1 (6 bases). The germline gives CDR1 MNHEY, CDR2 SVGAGI. Trimming shortened V by 6 bases and J by 8 bases, and 15 bases separated the two germline ends. This CDR3 spans 13 amino acids. CDR3 sequence reads: CASRSLGGSTQYF. The DNA for the CDR3 is TGTGCCAGCAGATCGTTAGGGGGTAGTACGCAGTATTTT.

CDR3 in DNA: TGTGCCTGGAAAGGGACAGGGGCCCGGCCCCAGCATTTT. This encodes CAWKGTGARPQHF. The V and J genes are TRBV30 and TRBJ1-5; 10 bases match TRBD1. The germline V gene encodes CDR1 GTSNPN and CDR2 SVGIG (reference sequence). The CDR3 totals 13 residues. The V segment lost 4 bases and the J segment 9 bases; nucleotides outside the gene matches: 6.

This clone has only a few counts. The chain is built from TRBV2 and TRBJ2-5; TRBD1 matches 8 bases. The assigned J gene may be wrong: the sequence end matches TRBJ2-7 better. Germline CDR1 reads SNHLY; CDR2 reads FYNNEI. The CDR3 extends over 13 amino acids. CDR3 loop: CASSPQGGDEQYF. The DNA of the CDR3 is TGTGCCAGCAGTCCACAGGGGGGAGACGAGCAGTACTTC.

Written as DNA, the CDR3 is TGTGCCAGCATCCCAGGGCAGTACCAAGAGACCCAGTACTTC. The encoded protein is CASIPGQYQETQYF. The gene calls are TRBV25-1 and TRBJ2-5, with D possibly TRBD1 on 5 matching bases. Germline V gene data show CDR1 as MGHDK and CDR2 as SYGVNS. The ends were cut back, 7 bases at V and 0 bases at J, with 12 bases in the middle. CDR3 size: 14 residues.

The chain employs TRBV4-2 and TRBJ1-6; D is ambiguous. In germline, CDR1 is LGHNA, CDR2 YNFKEQ. With 0 bases removed from V and 7 bases from J, the gap between germline ends came to 13 bases. The CDR3 totals 16 residues. The CDR3 here is CASSQDPSYSNSPLHF. CDR3 DNA sequence: TGTGCCAGCAGCCAAGACCCGTCGTATAGCAATTCACCCCTCCACTTT.

This chain links TRBV9 with TRBJ2-3; D may be TRBD1 (6 bases). This CDR3 has 17 residues. Per the germline V gene, CDR1 is SGDLS and CDR2 is YYNGEE. The V end was cut by 3 bases, the J end by 5 bases, with 22 bases between. CDR3 nucleotide sequence: TGTGCCAGCAGCGCAGTTAGTTGGACAGCCGTCGAAGATACGCAGTATTTT. Protein: CASSAVSWTAVEDTQYF.

This chain joins TRBV29-1 and TRBJ2-7; 10 bases are a match to TRBD2. CDR3 length: 13 residues. V was pared by 4 bases and J by 5 bases, with 5 bases of the junction left unmatched. Germline V gene data show CDR1 as SQVTM and CDR2 as ANQGSEA. The CDR3 coding sequence is TGCAGCGTTGGGAGCGGGAGGGCCCACGAGCAGTACTTC. Translated, it gives CSVGSGRAHEQYF.

This clone has a handful of counts. The chain employs TRBV2 and TRBJ2-2; D is unclear. The germline gives CDR1 SNHLY, CDR2 FYNNEI. The CDR3 spans 12 residues. V was clipped by 6 bases and J by 7 bases, with 9 bases between them. Here the CDR3 reads CASRESGGELFF. The CDR3 coding sequence is TGTGCCAGCAGGGAATCGGGCGGGGAGCTGTTTTTT.

The chain is built from TRBV5-1 and TRBJ2-7, with 8 bases matching TRBD2. This CDR3 has 16 residues. V lost 4 bases, J lost 3 bases, and 12 bases stayed unmatched. The germline gives CDR1 SGHRS, CDR2 YFSETQ. The CDR3 DNA is TGCGCCAGCAGCCTTGAGGGAGCGGGAGACCACTACGAGCAGTACTTC. This sequence encodes CASSLEGAGDHYEQYF.

This chain uses TRBV9 with TRBJ2-1; TRBD2 might be the D (5 bases). CDR1 and CDR2 from the germline V gene are SGDLS and YYNGEE. The CDR3 loop spans 13 amino acids. Trimming stripped 5 bases from V and 1 base from J, with 7 bases between. In DNA, the CDR3 is TGTGCCAGCAGGAGCGGTTCCTACAATGAGCAGTTCTTC. Its protein product is CASRSGSYNEQFF.

The chain combines TRBV27 with TRBJ1-4, with a weak D call TRBD1 (5 bases). Germline V gives CDR1 MNHEY, CDR2 SMNVEV (reference sequence). The CDR3 has 12 amino acids. V was trimmed by 8 bases and J by 7 bases, leaving 11 bases between them. CDR3 sequence (DNA): TGTGCCAGCCGGGGGATCGGTGAAAAACTGTTTTTT. Encoded protein: CASRGIGEKLFF.

This clone has just one count. The CDR3 end shows no conserved phenylalanine or tryptophan, and so a read error is likely. This chain joins TRBV5-1 and TRBJ2-7; 11 positions match TRBD1. This CDR3 region has 15 residues. The trim removed 4 bases at V and 5 bases at J, leaving 8 bases unmatched. Germline-derived CDR1 and CDR2 are SGHRS and YFSETQ. CDR3 bases: TGCGCCAGCAGCCAGAAGGACAGGGGGCATCACGAGCAGTACTCC. This encodes CASSQKDRGHHEQYS.

The genes are TRBV29-1 and TRBJ1-2; TRBD1 might be the D (5 bases). Germline loops: CDR1 SQVTM, CDR2 ANQGSEA. Trimming removed 0 bases from V and 6 bases from J, with 14 bases in between. This CDR3 spans 14 amino acids. CDR3 residues: CSVEDLWGGDGYTF. CDR3 nucleotides: TGCAGCGTTGAAGATCTGTGGGGCGGGGATGGCTACACCTTC.

This clone was found once. The V and J genes are TRBV2 and TRBJ2-5, with D unresolved. V shed 2 bases and J shed 4 bases, with 5 bases lying between them. The CDR3 consists of 12 residues. Germline CDR1 and CDR2: SNHLY and FYNNEI. CDR3 residues: CASSERRETQYF. The DNA for the CDR3 is TGTGCCAGCAGTGAAAGGAGAGAGACCCAGTACTTC.

The chain couples TRBV5-8 to TRBJ1-5, with TRBD1 matching 7 bases. In germline, CDR1 is SGHTS, CDR2 YDEGEE. Trimming at V came to 7 bases and at J to 4 bases, leaving 14 bases not matched to a gene. This CDR3 region has 16 residues. DNA of the CDR3: TGTGCCAGCCACTACCAACAGGGGCTTACTAATCAGCCCCAGCATTTT. This codes for CASHYQQGLTNQPQHF.

The chain couples TRBV6-4 to TRBJ2-1; D possibly corresponds to TRBD1 (5 bases). Trimming removed 0 bases from V and 8 bases from J, with 11 bases in between. The CDR3 runs 14 residues. Germline V gene lookup returns CDR1 MRHNA and CDR2 SNTAGT. Here the CDR3 DNA reads TGTGCCAGCAGTGACTCGCAGGGTGCCCATGAGCAGTTCTTC. This sequence encodes CASSDSQGAHEQFF.

This rearrangement joins TRBV5-1 to TRBJ2-7; D is undetermined. The V gene's germline CDR1 is SGHRS and CDR2 YFSETQ. CDR3 length: 13 residues. The V and J ends lost 4 bases and 5 bases respectively, with 13 bases between them. CDR3 nucleotide sequence: TGCGCCAGCAGCCTTCTCGAGGTCCACGAGCAGTACTTC. It is translated as CASSLLEVHEQYF.

The chain links TRBV5-1 to TRBJ2-1, with a weak D call TRBD2 (7 bases). This CDR3 spans 13 amino acids. Germline V gives CDR1 SGHRS, CDR2 YFSETQ. Trimming left V 7 bases short and J 8 bases short, with 16 bases between. CDR3 sequence reads: CASGGVKGDEQFF. CDR3 coding DNA: TGCGCCAGCGGGGGGGTAAAGGGGGATGAGCAGTTCTTC.

The rearrangement links TRBV4-2 to TRBJ1-1; TRBD1 matches 9 bases. Trimming removed 3 bases from V and 3 bases from J; junction bases left unmatched: 5. The V gene's germline CDR1 is LGHNA and CDR2 YNFKEQ. The CDR3 sequence is 15 residues long. The CDR3 sequence is CASSQDRTGDTEAFF. The CDR3, as DNA: TGTGCCAGCAGCCAGGACCGGACAGGGGACACTGAAGCTTTCTTT.

J is TRBJ2-3 and V is TRBV6-6, with 11 bases that match TRBD2. Germline values: CDR1 MNHNY, CDR2 SVGAGI (reference sequence). After removal of 6 bases from V and 3 bases from J, the junction contained 8 bases not matched to a gene. This CDR3 comprises 16 residues. The CDR3 protein is CASSHRTSGWTDTQYF. The CDR3 nucleotides read TGTGCCAGCAGCCATCGGACTAGCGGGTGGACAGATACGCAGTATTTT.

The rearrangement links TRBV30 to TRBJ2-1; D remains unclear. This CDR3 has 13 amino acids. Germline V lookup: CDR1 GTSNPN, CDR2 SVGIG (reference sequence). V lost 4 bases to trimming and J lost 6 bases, with 13 bases between them. This CDR3 is CAWNYRPSNEQFF. The CDR3, as DNA: TGTGCCTGGAACTACCGACCTAGCAATGAGCAGTTCTTC.

The chain employs TRBV4-1 and TRBJ2-7, with 9 bases matching TRBD1. The V gene end was trimmed by 3 bases and the J gene end by 2 bases; junction bases not matched to a gene: 8. Per the germline V gene, CDR1 is MGHRA and CDR2 is YSYEKL. The CDR3 contains 16 residues. The CDR3 is CASSHHPGQGPYEQYF. The CDR3, as DNA: TGCGCCAGCAGCCACCACCCGGGACAGGGTCCCTACGAGCAGTACTTC.